These 26 T cell receptor beta chains were all obtained from the same sample, sequenced in a study of cytomegalovirus exposure and HLA in healthy donors. PCR used 60 Vbeta primers and 13 Jbeta primers. The protocol was immunoSEQ multiplex PCR, while the TCRdb copy is restricted to in-frame clones and leaves out a portion. The table has more than 90,000 clones, around 82% seen once. Material for sequencing was PBMCs. The receptors shown here come from a woman in her fifties or sixties in good health and CMV-seronegative.

The chain has TRBV2 and TRBJ2-2, with 10 bases lining up with TRBD2. Germline CDR1 SNHLY, CDR2 FYNNEI. With V trimmed by 7 bases and J by 7 bases, 9 bases remained unmatched. CDR3 length equals 15 residues. The CDR3 bases are TGTGCCAGCACCTTAGCGGGGGGCCGGGGCGGGGAGCTGTTTTTT. It encodes CASTLAGGRGGELFF.

This sequence joins TRBV9 and TRBJ2-3; 8 bases align to TRBD1. Germline trimming cut 2 bases from V and 3 bases from J; bases unmatched to any gene: 8. The CDR3 consists of 16 residues. CDR1 and CDR2 (germline): SGDLS, YYNGEE. CDR3 bases: TGTGCCAGCAGCGTGACAGGGGATAAAGCAACAGATACGCAGTATTTT. Residues: CASSVTGDKATDTQYF. The variable domain in full, completed from reference TRBV9 and TRBJ2-3, reads DSGVTQTPKHLITATGQRVTLRCSPRSGDLSVYWYQQSLDQGLQFLIQYYNGEERAKGNILERFSAQQFPDLHSELNLSSLELGDSALYFCASSVTGDKATDTQYFGPGTRLTVL.

This clone was found once. V usage is TRBV7-8 and J usage is TRBJ1-3; no firm D call. This CDR3 spans 15 amino acids. Germline V CDR1 and CDR2: SGHVS, FQNEAQ. V was trimmed by 3 bases and J by 0 bases, leaving 9 bases between them. CDR3 nucleotide sequence: TGTGCCAGCAGCTTTGGAAGACTCTCTGGAAACACCATATATTTT. Residues: CASSFGRLSGNTIYF.

The J gene is TRBJ1-3, the V gene TRBV4-2, with D unclear. Germline V gene sequence: CDR1 LGHNA, CDR2 YNFKEQ. The V gene lost 0 bases and the J gene lost 2 bases, with 8 bases spanning the gap. CDR3 length: 15 residues. The CDR3 is CASSQDGVTGNTIYF. CDR3 DNA: TGTGCCAGCAGCCAAGACGGTGTCACTGGAAACACCATATATTTT.

This clone is a singleton in its sample. The CDR3 DNA sequence: TGTGCCAGCAGAAGGGCGGGGAACACTGAAGCTTTCTTT. Residues: CASRRAGNTEAFF. The chain carries TRBV28 and TRBJ1-1, with no clear D. The CDR3 is 13 residues long. Germline V lookup: CDR1 MDHEN, CDR2 SYDVKM. Trimming cost V 6 bases and J 1 base, with 9 bases left between them.

The rearrangement links TRBV28 to TRBJ2-1, with D unclear. V dropped 6 bases and J dropped 0 bases, with 9 bases sitting between them. The CDR3 spans 14 residues. Germline V gene sequence: CDR1 MDHEN, CDR2 SYDVKM. The CDR3 nucleotides read TGTGCCAGCAGCCTTGATAGCTCCTACAATGAGCAGTTCTTC. As protein: CASSLDSSYNEQFF.

The chain recombines TRBV7-2 with TRBJ2-5; D remains unclear. The ends were cut back, 5 bases at V and 2 bases at J, with 9 bases in the middle. The germline V gene has CDR1 SGHTA and CDR2 FQGNSA. The CDR3 sequence is 13 residues long. The CDR3 is CASSVGWQETQYF. CDR3 coding DNA: TGTGCCAGCAGCGTCGGGTGGCAAGAGACCCAGTACTTC.

Written as DNA, the CDR3 is TGCGCCAGCAGCCAAGTAGCTTTCTTGAACACTGAAGCTTTCTTT. It encodes CASSQVAFLNTEAFF. The rearrangement joins TRBV4-1 to TRBJ1-1; D gene uncertain. The CDR3 extends over 15 amino acids. Germline loops: CDR1 MGHRA, CDR2 YSYEKL. The V end was cut by 1 base, the J end by 0 bases, with 9 bases between.

V and J are TRBV19 and TRBJ1-5; possibly TRBD1 for D (5 bases). The CDR3 consists of 13 residues. Trimming removed 6 bases at V and 4 bases at J, with 10 bases between. Looked up from germline, CDR1 is LNHDA and CDR2 is SQIVND (reference sequence). The CDR3 bases are TGTGCCAGTAGCCCACGACAGAATCAGCCCCAGCATTTT. It encodes CASSPRQNQPQHF.

The rearrangement links TRBV7-9 to TRBJ2-5; D might be TRBD1 (6 bases). This CDR3 is 15 amino acids long. V was pared by 5 bases and J by 7 bases, with 20 bases between. Germline lookup yields CDR1 SEHNR and CDR2 FQNEAQ (reference sequence). CDR3 sequence: CASSPNGVRGRTQYF. The CDR3 DNA is TGTGCCAGCAGCCCGAACGGAGTAAGGGGGAGGACCCAGTACTTC.

The chain combines TRBV14 with TRBJ2-3; D not resolved. The V gene's germline CDR1 is SGHDN and CDR2 FVKESK. V lost 1 base, J lost 9 bases, and 11 bases lay in between. This CDR3 contains 13 residues. The CDR3 here is CASSQGLAPTQYF. CDR3 coding DNA: TGTGCCAGCAGCCAAGGACTGGCCCCCACGCAGTATTTT.

CDR3 sequence reads: CASSLRGLGETQYF. The CDR3 nucleotides read TGTGCCAGCAGCTTGCGGGGACTGGGAGAGACCCAGTACTTC. This sequence joins TRBV7-9 and TRBJ2-5; D might be TRBD2 (6 bases). The CDR3 has 14 residues. The V gene's germline CDR1 is SEHNR and CDR2 FQNEAQ (reference sequence). V lost 3 bases and J 4 bases, leaving 12 bases between the germline ends.

The gene calls are TRBV29-1 and TRBJ2-1; 10 bases fit TRBD2. The length of the CDR3 is 14 residues. Per germline, CDR1 SQVTM and CDR2 ANQGSEA. J was trimmed by 10 bases and V by 2 bases; bases with no gene match: 8. The DNA of the CDR3 is TGCAGCGTTGAACGCAGATTACTAGCGGGAGAGCAGTTCTTC. This encodes CSVERRLLAGEQFF.

This chain uses TRBV19 with TRBJ1-2; D gene uncertain. This CDR3 comprises 13 residues. Germline V lookup: CDR1 LNHDA, CDR2 SQIVND (reference sequence). The V end lost 0 bases, the J end lost 8 bases, and 10 bases lay between the germline ends. The chain's CDR3 is CASSIDGRRGYTF. CDR3 bases: TGTGCCAGTAGTATAGATGGGCGGAGGGGCTACACCTTC.

The CDR3 loop is CASRRDRENSPLHF. The CDR3 coding sequence is TGTGCCAGTAGACGGGACAGAGAGAATTCACCCCTCCACTTT. The V and J genes are TRBV19 and TRBJ1-6; 7 nucleotides agree with TRBD1. The germline V gene encodes CDR1 LNHDA and CDR2 SQIVND (reference sequence). With V trimmed by 6 bases and J by 7 bases, 6 bases remained unmatched. This CDR3 spans 14 amino acids.

The chain combines TRBV6-1 with TRBJ2-2, with a weak D call TRBD1 (5 bases). The germline V and J ends were trimmed by 2 bases and 5 bases, with 12 bases remaining between them. The CDR3 runs to 15 residues. Germline V gene lookup returns CDR1 MNHNS and CDR2 SASEGT. CDR3 nucleotide sequence: TGTGCCAGCAGTGAATTGCAGGGTGGGACCGGGGAGCTGTTTTTT. Its protein product is CASSELQGGTGELFF.

The rearrangement uses TRBV5-1 and TRBJ2-2; 9 positions agree with TRBD1. V was pared by 4 bases and J by 6 bases, with 10 bases of the junction left unmatched. In germline, CDR1 is SGHRS, CDR2 YFSETQ. The length of the CDR3 is 16 residues. The CDR3 DNA sequence: TGCGCCAGCAGCCCCCTACAGGGGGCAGGTGCCGGGGAGCTGTTTTTT. Amino acid sequence: CASSPLQGAGAGELFF.

The chain recombines TRBV27 with TRBJ2-1, with 16 bases that match TRBD2. Germline CDR1 reads MNHEY; CDR2 reads SMNVEV (reference sequence). The CDR3 runs 17 residues. V lost 5 bases, J lost 6 bases, and 7 bases stayed unmatched. CDR3 sequence reads: CASSGTSGRANTNEQFF. CDR3 in DNA: TGTGCCAGCAGTGGGACTAGCGGGAGGGCCAACACCAATGAGCAGTTCTTC.

The chain links TRBV5-4 to TRBJ2-3; 8 bases are a match to TRBD1. The CDR3 loop spans 14 amino acids. The ends lost 3 bases at V and 4 bases at J; junction bases unmatched: 4. CDR1 SGHNT and CDR2 YYREEE come from the germline V gene (reference sequence). The CDR3 reads CASSSQGAADTQYF. In DNA form, the CDR3 reads TGTGCCAGCAGCTCTCAGGGGGCGGCAGATACGCAGTATTTT.

The gene calls are TRBV28 and TRBJ2-3, with D tentatively TRBD2 (6 bases). The CDR3 contains 19 residues. Per germline, CDR1 MDHEN and CDR2 SYDVKM. The V gene lost 4 bases and the J gene lost 1 base, with 24 bases spanning the gap. The CDR3 loop is CASSSPNQNSGAGTDTQYF. The CDR3 nucleotides are TGTGCCAGCAGTTCCCCTAATCAGAATAGCGGCGCCGGCACAGATACGCAGTATTTT.

The table lists this clone with a count of one. The chain is built from TRBV2 and TRBJ1-6; D gene unclear. The V gene's germline CDR1 is SNHLY and CDR2 FYNNEI. Between the trimmed V and J ends, which lost 2 bases and 4 bases, there was a span of 6 bases. The CDR3 runs to 14 residues. CDR3 amino acids: CASSEMRYNSPLHF. In nucleotides, the CDR3 is TGTGCCAGCAGTGAAATGCGTTATAATTCACCCCTCCACTTT. Using reference TRBV2 and TRBJ1-6 for the parts outside the CDR3, the full variable domain is EPEVTQTPSHQVTQMGQEVILRCVPISNHLYFYWYRQILGQKVEFLVSFYNNEISEKSEIFDDQFSVERPDGSNFTLKIRSTKLEDSAMYFCASSEMRYNSPLHFGNGTRLTVT.

J is TRBJ2-7 and V is TRBV30; no clear D gene. Trimming took off 0 bases at V and 2 bases at J, with 8 bases between the two ends. The CDR3 loop spans 13 amino acids. Germline CDR1 reads GTSNPN; CDR2 reads SVGIG (reference sequence). CDR3 DNA: TGTGCCTGGAGTGTAGGCGGAACCTACGAGCAGTACTTC. Translating it yields CAWSVGGTYEQYF. The variable domain in full, completed from reference TRBV30 and TRBJ2-7, reads SQTIHQWPATLVQPVGSPLSLECTVEGTSNPNLYWYRQAAGRGLQLLFYSVGIGQISSEVPQNLSASRPQDRQFILSSKKLLLSDSGFYLCAWSVGGTYEQYFGPGTRLTVT.

This clone was seen a single time. The V call is TRBV19, the J call TRBJ1-2; D gene unclear. The CDR3 is 13 residues long. V dropped 4 bases and J dropped 4 bases, with 10 bases sitting between them. In germline, CDR1 is LNHDA, CDR2 SQIVND (reference sequence). The CDR3 loop reads CASSNNRFYGYTF. The CDR3 nucleotides read TGTGCCAGTAGTAATAATCGGTTCTATGGCTACACCTTC.

The V and J genes are TRBV5-1 and TRBJ2-1, with D hard to call. CDR3 size: 14 residues. The V end lost 2 bases, the J end lost 5 bases, and 11 bases lay between the germline ends. Germline CDR1 SGHRS, CDR2 YFSETQ. The CDR3 spells CASSLSQNNNEQFF. The DNA for the CDR3 is TGCGCCAGCAGCTTATCTCAGAATAACAATGAGCAGTTCTTC. Combining the CDR3 with reference TRBV5-1 and TRBJ2-1 gives the whole variable domain KAGVTQTPRYLIKTRGQQVTLSCSPISGHRSVSWYQQTPGQGLQFLFEYFSETQRNKGNFPGRFSGRQFSNSRSEMNVSTLELGDSALYLCASSLSQNNNEQFFGPGTRLTVL.

This chain joins TRBV5-1 and TRBJ2-7, with 7 nucleotides matching TRBD1. The ends lost 5 bases at V and 3 bases at J; junction bases unmatched: 11. Germline V CDR1 and CDR2: SGHRS, YFSETQ. The CDR3 is 15 amino acids. The CDR3 sequence is CASSSLTGPLYEQYF. The CDR3, as DNA: TGCGCCAGCAGTTCCTTGACAGGGCCTCTCTACGAGCAGTACTTC.

J is TRBJ2-7 and V is TRBV7-2; maybe TRBD1 (6 bases). V shed 5 bases and J shed 5 bases, with 19 bases lying between them. The germline gives CDR1 SGHTA, CDR2 FQGNSA. This CDR3 region has 15 residues. DNA of the CDR3: TGTGCCAGCAGCGTGCGTGCAGGGGTACAACACGAGCAGTACTTC. Amino acids: CASSVRAGVQHEQYF.